Following are 21 T cell receptor beta chains from one sample sequenced in a study of cytomegalovirus exposure and HLA in healthy donors. Researchers ran the PCR with 60 Vbeta and 13 Jbeta primers. TCRdb's copy holds only in-frame clones and misses some; the assay was immunoSEQ multiplex PCR. The repertoire holds 100,000 or so clones, with less than 65% as singletons. Sequencing was performed on PBMCs. These receptor sequences come from a woman between 25 and 40 years old in good health and CMV-seropositive.

The chain joins TRBV27 to TRBJ2-7; the D gene is possibly TRBD1 (5 bases). Trimming stripped 3 bases from V and 2 bases from J, with 8 bases between. The CDR3 covers 13 residues. From germline, CDR1 is MNHEY and CDR2 SMNVEV (reference sequence). The DNA for the CDR3 is TGTGCCAGCAGTTTCACAGGTCCCTACGAGCAGTACTTC. This translates into CASSFTGPYEQYF.

This clone was seen only a few times. Here the CDR3 DNA reads TGTGCCAGCAGTCCCTGGACAGGGAGCACAGATACGCAGTATTTT. Translated: CASSPWTGSTDTQYF. The chain links TRBV27 to TRBJ2-3, with 8 bases aligning to TRBD1. Trimming at V came to 5 bases and at J to 0 bases, leaving 4 bases not matched to a gene. The CDR3 loop spans 15 amino acids. The germline V gene encodes CDR1 MNHEY and CDR2 SMNVEV (reference sequence).

There are a few counts of this clone. The chain uses TRBV19 and TRBJ1-2, with D perhaps matching TRBD1 (5 bases). CDR1 LNHDA and CDR2 SQIVND come from the germline V gene (reference sequence). The CDR3 runs to 12 residues. V lost 3 bases and J lost 8, with 10 bases in between. Here the CDR3 DNA reads TGTGCCAGTAGTATTTCAGGGTTGGGCTACACCTTC. Translating gives CASSISGLGYTF.

The J gene is TRBJ2-4, the V gene TRBV5-8; possibly TRBD1 for D (6 bases). Germline V gene lookup returns CDR1 SGHTS and CDR2 YDEGEE. The CDR3 sequence is 14 residues long. V gave up 2 bases and J gave up 2 bases, with 8 bases separating them. The CDR3 DNA reads as TGTGCCAGCAGCTTACAGGGAACCAAAAACATTCAGTACTTC. Translated, it gives CASSLQGTKNIQYF.

V usage is TRBV4-3 and J usage is TRBJ1-1, with 7 bases aligning to TRBD1. Germline values: CDR1 LGHNA, CDR2 YSLEER. This CDR3 region has 13 residues. With V trimmed by 1 base and J by 8 bases, 4 bases remained unmatched. The CDR3 spells CASSQVMGQEAFF. The CDR3 region has the DNA TGCGCCAGCAGCCAAGTAATGGGACAGGAAGCTTTCTTT.

The J gene is TRBJ2-7, the V gene TRBV28; 9 bases are shared with TRBD1. V gave up 6 bases and J gave up 5 bases; unmatched junction bases: 8. CDR1 MDHEN and CDR2 SYDVKM come from the germline V gene. The CDR3 sequence is 14 residues long. CDR3 protein: CASRIQGALNEQYF. For the CDR3, the DNA is TGTGCCAGCAGAATACAGGGGGCGCTGAACGAGCAGTACTTC.

This chain links TRBV5-3 with TRBJ2-1, with D possibly matching TRBD2 (6 bases). TRBV5-3 is labeled an ORF, and its function is uncertain. The CDR3 consists of 16 residues. The ends were cut back, 2 bases at V and 6 bases at J, with 18 bases in the middle. CDR3 bases: TGTGCCAGAAGCTTCTCTGGACTAATCGCCCGCAATGAGCAGTTCTTC. Translation gives CARSFSGLIARNEQFF.

The table lists this clone with a few counts. The chain links TRBV7-2 to TRBJ1-1; 9 bases map to TRBD1. The CDR3 is 14 residues long. CDR1 and CDR2 from the germline V gene are SGHTA and FQGNSA. V shed 4 bases and J 4 bases; nucleotides not matched to a gene: 4. CDR3 loop: CASSWEGQGTEAFF. The CDR3 DNA reads as TGTGCCAGCAGCTGGGAGGGACAGGGCACTGAAGCTTTCTTT.

CDR3 DNA sequence: TGTGCCAGCTCACTTTCAGGGTTCAACACTGAAGCTTTCTTT. It specifies CASSLSGFNTEAFF. The rearrangement uses TRBV18 and TRBJ1-1, with D possibly being TRBD1 (5 bases). Germline lookup yields CDR1 KGHSH and CDR2 LQKENI. Trimming cost V 4 bases and J 2 bases, with 11 bases left between them. This CDR3 region has 14 residues.

The chain combines TRBV6-5 with TRBJ1-2; possible D gene TRBD1, 5 bases. The CDR3 extends over 15 amino acids. Trimming left V 0 bases short and J 6 bases short, with 14 bases between. Germline V gene lookup returns CDR1 MNHEY and CDR2 SVGAGI. DNA for the CDR3: TGTGCCAGCAGTTACTCGCGTTGGGGGGATAATGGCTACACCTTC. Translation gives CASSYSRWGDNGYTF.

The chain joins TRBV5-6 to TRBJ2-3, with TRBD2 matching over 8 bases. CDR3 length: 19 residues. The V segment lost 8 bases and the J segment 0 bases; nucleotides outside the gene matches: 20. Germline V gene sequence: CDR1 SGHDT, CDR2 YYEEEE. The CDR3 DNA follows: TGTGCCAGTTTGGCGGTTGGCGGGGGGATCACCTTCAGCACAGATACGCAGTATTTT. Translation gives CASLAVGGGITFSTDTQYF.

This clone was seen a few times. The chain couples TRBV6-1 to TRBJ2-1; the match to TRBD2 covers 9 bases. Unmatched junction bases numbered 8, after V lost 0 bases and J lost 8 bases. This CDR3 comprises 16 residues. Looked up from germline, CDR1 is MNHNS and CDR2 is SASEGT. Here the CDR3 reads CASSEAPAGGPYEQFF. The CDR3 coding sequence is TGTGCCAGCAGTGAAGCCCCCGCGGGGGGGCCCTATGAGCAGTTCTTC.

This clone occurred a few times. The chain has TRBV5-6 and TRBJ1-4, with D tentatively TRBD1 (5 bases). The CDR3 spans 15 residues. V was pared by 3 bases and J by 5 bases, with 14 bases between. Germline V gene sequence: CDR1 SGHDT, CDR2 YYEEEE. The CDR3 sequence is CASSSAGLLNEKLFF. CDR3 DNA sequence: TGTGCCAGCAGCTCTGCGGGACTCCTAAATGAAAAACTGTTTTTT.

This clone has only one observation. The rearrangement joins TRBV7-6 to TRBJ1-3; 8 bases align to TRBD1. The CDR3 contains 15 residues. Germline V lookup: CDR1 SGHVS, CDR2 FNYEAQ. Trimming cost V 6 bases and J 2 bases; bases outside gene matches: 6. The CDR3 reads CASRAQGAPGNTIYF. CDR3 coding DNA: TGTGCCAGCAGGGCTCAGGGGGCGCCTGGAAACACCATATATTTT.

The chain recombines TRBV6-1 with TRBJ2-7; 12 nucleotides line up with TRBD1. Germline lookup yields CDR1 MNHNS and CDR2 SASEGT. V lost 3 bases and J lost 9; bases outside the gene matches: 9. This CDR3 is 15 amino acids long. The CDR3 DNA reads TGTGCCAGCAGTGATTCCGGGACAGGGGGCGCCGGGCAGTACTTC. Translated, it gives CASSDSGTGGAGQYF.

The J gene is TRBJ1-2, the V gene TRBV6-5, with 7 nucleotides matching TRBD1. The trim removed 4 bases at V and 4 bases at J, leaving 9 bases unmatched. Germline V gene data show CDR1 as MNHEY and CDR2 as SVGAGI. The CDR3 spans 15 residues. The CDR3 DNA sequence: TGTGCCAGCAGTTCGTCGACAGGGCAGCTCTATGGCTACACCTTC. Protein product: CASSSSTGQLYGYTF.

The chain joins TRBV6-5 to TRBJ1-1; D uncertain. This CDR3 is built from 15 residues. CDR1 MNHEY and CDR2 SVGAGI come from the germline V gene. Deletions cut 0 bases from V and 0 bases from J, with 8 bases between. This CDR3 is CASSYSRAVNTEAFF. The CDR3 nucleotides are TGTGCCAGCAGTTACTCGAGGGCGGTGAACACTGAAGCTTTCTTT.

The genes are TRBV15 and TRBJ1-5; 7 bases line up with TRBD1. Germline V lookup: CDR1 LNHNV, CDR2 YYDKDF (reference sequence). The CDR3 totals 14 residues. Trimming at V came to 5 bases and at J to 7 bases, leaving 8 bases not matched to a gene. CDR3 bases: TGTGCCACCAGCGCACAGGGGTCGGGCCAGCCCCAGCATTTT. This sequence encodes CATSAQGSGQPQHF.

This clone has only a few counts. V gene TRBV2 combines with J gene TRBJ1-1, with D uncertain. The germline gives CDR1 SNHLY, CDR2 FYNNEI. This CDR3 contains 14 residues. The V end was cut by 1 base, the J end by 1 base, with 7 bases between. The CDR3 DNA reads as TGTGCCAGCAGTGAAGAGTCGGGGAACACTGAAGCTTTCTTT. Translated: CASSEESGNTEAFF.

This rearrangement joins TRBV7-8 to TRBJ1-2, with TRBD1 as a possible D gene (6 bases). The CDR3 contains 15 residues. CDR1 SGHVS and CDR2 FQNEAQ come from the germline V gene. Trimming removed 1 base from V and 7 bases from J, with 16 bases in between. This CDR3 reads CASSLGDKGVGGYTF. For the CDR3, the DNA is TGTGCCAGCAGCTTAGGGGACAAGGGTGTGGGTGGCTACACCTTC.

The V gene is TRBV13, the J gene TRBJ2-2; TRBD1 matches 7 bases. Germline trimming cut 4 bases from V and 3 bases from J; bases unmatched to any gene: 8. Germline CDR1 reads PRHDT; CDR2 reads FYEKMQ (reference sequence). The CDR3 consists of 16 residues. The CDR3 region is CASSSSGGVDTGELFF. In nucleotides, the CDR3 is TGTGCCAGCAGCTCATCAGGGGGAGTGGACACCGGGGAGCTGTTTTTT. Full variable domain (rest looked up from reference TRBV13 and TRBJ2-2): AAGVIQSPRHLIKEKRETATLKCYPIPRHDTVYWYQQGPGQDPQFLISFYEKMQSDKGSIPDRFSAQQFSDYHSELNMSSLELGDSALYFCASSSSGGVDTGELFFGEGSRLTVL.